This passage covers 13 T cell receptor beta chains from one sample sequenced in a study of OX40 agonist ivuxolimab in advanced cancers. Sequencing was performed with immunoSEQ multiplex PCR; in TCRdb, only in-frame clones are kept and a portion is missing. The sample has approximately 100,000 clones, approximately 84% seen once. Material: CD4+ or CD8+ T cells sorted from blood, obtained in a trial of the OX40 agonist ivuxolimab. These receptors were collected from an adult with an advanced solid tumor such as melanoma, head and neck, liver or kidney cancer.

The chain combines TRBV5-6 with TRBJ2-7, with D tentatively TRBD1 or TRBD2 (6 bases each). Germline assignment: CDR1 SGHDT and CDR2 YYEEEE. The V and J ends lost 3 bases and 1 base respectively, with 11 bases between them. The CDR3 is 14 residues long. CDR3 nucleotides: TGTGCCAGCAGCTCGGGGGCTCATTCCTACGAGCAGTACTTC. Translating gives CASSSGAHSYEQYF.

This clone has just one count. The V gene is TRBV5-8, the J gene TRBJ2-4; perhaps TRBD1 as D (5 bases). The CDR3 sequence is 14 residues long. Trimming pared 5 bases from V and 1 base from J, leaving 10 bases between. In germline, CDR1 is SGHTS, CDR2 YDEGEE. The CDR3 DNA reads as TGTGCCAGCAGGGGGCGTGGTGCCAAAAACATTCAGTACTTC. It encodes CASRGRGAKNIQYF. The full variable domain, its missing parts supplied by reference TRBV5-8 and TRBJ2-4, is EAGVTQSPTHLIKTRGQQATLRCSPISGHTSVYWYQQALGLGLQFLLWYDEGEERNRGNFPPRFSGRQFPNYSSELNVNALELEDSALYLCASRGRGAKNIQYFGAGTRLSVL.

The chain is built from TRBV30 and TRBJ2-3; D gene ambiguous. Germline V gene sequence: CDR1 GTSNPN, CDR2 SVGIG (reference sequence). V was trimmed by 2 bases and J by 4 bases, leaving 7 bases between them. The CDR3 spans 12 residues. CDR3 bases: TGTGCCTGGAGTTACCGAGCAGATACGCAGTATTTT. It translates to CAWSYRADTQYF.

There are a few counts of this clone. CDR3 sequence reads: CASSLVGSNSPLHF. Written as DNA, the CDR3 is TGTGCCAGCAGCTTAGTGGGAAGCAATTCACCCCTCCACTTT. The V gene is TRBV7-8, the J gene TRBJ1-6, with unresolved D. Germline-derived CDR1 and CDR2 are SGHVS and FQNEAQ. The germline V and J ends were trimmed by 1 base and 7 bases, with 8 bases remaining between them. The CDR3 covers 14 residues.

The chain recombines TRBV18 with TRBJ2-5; possible D gene TRBD1, 5 bases. The DNA end is more similar to TRBJ2-7, so the J call may be wrong. This CDR3 comprises 13 residues. The germline gives CDR1 KGHSH, CDR2 LQKENI. The chain's CDR3 is CASARNKGDEQYF. For the CDR3, the DNA is TGTGCCAGCGCCCGAAATAAAGGGGACGAGCAGTACTTC.

This chain links TRBV12-5 with TRBJ2-3; no clear D gene. Germline loops: CDR1 LGHNT, CDR2 FRNRAP. V was shortened by 5 bases and J by 0 bases, with 24 bases between the two germline ends. The CDR3 is 19 amino acids. The CDR3: CASGPPPRLIATSTDTQYF. CDR3 bases: TGTGCTAGTGGTCCCCCCCCTAGACTGATCGCCACTAGCACAGATACGCAGTATTTT. The full variable domain, completed using reference TRBV12-5 and TRBJ2-3, is DARVTQTPRHKVTEMGQEVTMRCQPILGHNTVFWYRQTMMQGLELLAYFRNRAPLDDSGMPKDRFSAEMPDATLATLKIQPSEPRDSAVYFCASGPPPRLIATSTDTQYFGPGTRLTVL.

The gene calls are TRBV15 and TRBJ1-1, with D possibly TRBD1 on 6 matching bases. Germline V gene data show CDR1 as LNHNV and CDR2 as YYDKDF (reference sequence). CDR3 length equals 16 residues. Deletions cut 6 bases from V and 1 base from J, with 18 bases between. The chain's CDR3 is CATSPRTQGKNTEAFF. In DNA, the CDR3 is TGTGCCACCAGTCCTCGGACCCAGGGGAAGAACACTGAAGCTTTCTTT.

V gene TRBV18 combines with J gene TRBJ2-3, with D possibly matching TRBD2 (6 bases). CDR3 length: 14 amino acids. Trimming removed 2 bases from V and 8 bases from J, with 14 bases in between. Germline-derived CDR1 and CDR2 are KGHSH and LQKENI. CDR3 sequence (DNA): TGTGCCAGCTCACCAGCGGGGTCCGGGGGTACGCAGTATTTT. Residues: CASSPAGSGGTQYF.

The rearrangement joins TRBV7-3 to TRBJ1-1, with 9 positions matching TRBD1. CDR1 and CDR2 from the germline V gene are SGHTA and FQGTGA. This CDR3 region has 14 residues. After removal of 5 bases from V and 5 bases from J, the junction contained 6 bases not matched to a gene. The CDR3 reads CASSHGQGKTEAFF. The DNA for the CDR3 is TGTGCCAGCAGCCATGGACAGGGGAAGACTGAAGCTTTCTTT.

This chain links TRBV10-3 with TRBJ2-7; the D call may be TRBD1 or TRBD2 (6 bases each). V dropped 1 base and J dropped 2 bases, with 15 bases sitting between them. Germline V lookup: CDR1 ENHRY, CDR2 SYGVKD. The CDR3 sequence is 16 residues long. CDR3 in DNA: TGTGCCATCAGTGAGTATCGGACAGTAGCGGCCTACGAGCAGTACTTC. Its translation: CAISEYRTVAAYEQYF.

The chain recombines TRBV9 with TRBJ2-3; 7 nucleotides match TRBD1. Germline assignment: CDR1 SGDLS and CDR2 YYNGEE. The CDR3 is made up of 15 amino acids. The V gene end was trimmed by 0 bases and the J gene end by 1 base; junction bases not matched to a gene: 2. CDR3 sequence reads: CASSVAQGGTDTQYF. CDR3 DNA sequence: TGTGCCAGCAGCGTAGCTCAGGGGGGCACAGATACGCAGTATTTT.

In its sample, this clone was seen a few times. V gene TRBV6-4 combines with J gene TRBJ2-1, with unresolved D. Looked up from germline, CDR1 is MRHNA and CDR2 is SNTAGT. This CDR3 has 13 amino acids. V was clipped by 1 base and J by 5 bases, with 6 bases between them. CDR3: CASSDYSHNEQFF. Here the CDR3 DNA reads TGTGCCAGCAGTGACTATAGCCACAATGAGCAGTTCTTC.

V is TRBV27 and J is TRBJ1-1; no reliable D call. Germline-derived CDR1 and CDR2 are MNHEY and SMNVEV (reference sequence). This CDR3 has 13 residues. Trimming stripped 4 bases from V and 5 bases from J, with 11 bases between. This CDR3 is CASSSQARTEAFF. DNA of the CDR3: TGTGCCAGCAGTTCCCAGGCCAGGACTGAAGCTTTCTTT.